What follows are 23 T cell receptor beta chains derived from one specimen sequenced in a study of OX40 agonist ivuxolimab in advanced cancers. The data were produced by immunoSEQ multiplex PCR, yet TCRdb's version contains in-frame clones alone and is incomplete. The sample holds some 90,000 clones, around 87% seen once. Specimen: CD4+ or CD8+ T cells sorted from blood, collected in a trial of the OX40 agonist ivuxolimab. These receptors came from an adult with an advanced solid tumor such as melanoma, head and neck, liver or kidney cancer.

The rearrangement uses TRBV19 and TRBJ1-1; no clear D. V was shortened by 4 bases and J by 6 bases, with 21 bases between the two germline ends. Germline assignment: CDR1 LNHDA and CDR2 SQIVND (reference sequence). This CDR3 contains 16 residues. This chain's CDR3 is CASSNSPGLLGPEAFF. In DNA form, the CDR3 reads TGTGCCAGTAGTAACAGCCCCGGACTTCTAGGGCCTGAAGCTTTCTTT.

This clone turned up a few times. Other DNA variants within this sample encode the same CDR3. V is TRBV11-2 and J is TRBJ2-7; D tentatively fits TRBD1 or TRBD2 (7 bases each). Trimming removed 3 bases from V and 2 bases from J, with 17 bases in between. The CDR3 has 16 residues. Per germline, CDR1 SGHAT and CDR2 FQNNGV. CDR3 region: CASSLEAGGVPYEQYF. The DNA of the CDR3 is TGTGCCAGCAGCTTGGAGGCAGGGGGGGTCCCCTACGAGCAGTACTTC.

The chain uses TRBV9 and TRBJ1-2; D is unclear. V lost 4 bases to trimming and J lost 1 base, with 8 bases between them. The CDR3 runs 13 residues. Germline V gene sequence: CDR1 SGDLS, CDR2 YYNGEE. The CDR3 sequence is CASSPIFNYGYTF. The CDR3 DNA reads as TGTGCCAGCAGCCCAATCTTTAACTATGGCTACACCTTC.

The genes are TRBV7-9 and TRBJ1-4; 8 positions match TRBD1. Trimming at V came to 5 bases and at J to 8 bases, leaving 4 bases not matched to a gene. CDR1 and CDR2 from the germline V gene are SEHNR and FQNEAQ (reference sequence). This CDR3 has 13 amino acids. The CDR3 region has the DNA TGTGCCAGCAGCCCAAGACAGGGGGAAAAACTGTTTTTT. Protein product: CASSPRQGEKLFF.

This chain connects TRBV7-8 to TRBJ1-5, with D unresolved. The germline V gene encodes CDR1 SGHVS and CDR2 FQNEAQ. The CDR3 spans 16 residues. Between the trimmed V and J ends, which lost 5 bases and 3 bases, there was a span of 17 bases. The CDR3 DNA follows: TGTGCCAGCAGCATGGACGGACGTTTTGTCAATCAGCCCCAGCATTTT. Encoded protein: CASSMDGRFVNQPQHF. The complete variable domain, with remaining parts taken from reference TRBV7-8 and TRBJ1-5, reads GAGVSQSPRYKVAKRGQDVALRCDPISGHVSLFWYQQALGQGPEFLTYFQNEAQLDKSGLPSDRFFAERPEGSVSTLKIQRTQQEDSAVYLCASSMDGRFVNQPQHFGDGTRLSIL.

The gene calls are TRBV11-1 and TRBJ1-6, with TRBD1 identical over 8 bases. Looked up from germline, CDR1 is SGHAT and CDR2 is FQDESV (reference sequence). V dropped 5 bases and J dropped 9; count of bases not matched to a gene: 9. This CDR3 has 15 residues. CDR3: CASSKRTGRSSPLHF. The CDR3 nucleotides read TGTGCCAGCAGCAAACGGACAGGGCGGAGTTCACCCCTCCACTTT.

The rearrangement links TRBV6-5 to TRBJ2-7, with D possibly being TRBD2 (5 bases). Germline V gives CDR1 MNHEY, CDR2 SVGAGI. V was shortened by 0 bases and J by 4 bases, with 13 bases between the two germline ends. The CDR3 is 15 residues long. The CDR3 spells CASSYSEGRPYEQYF. CDR3 DNA sequence: TGTGCCAGCAGTTACTCCGAGGGCCGACCGTACGAGCAGTACTTC.

The chain carries TRBV5-4 and TRBJ2-3; D gene unclear. Germline CDR1 reads SGHNT; CDR2 reads YYREEE (reference sequence). The CDR3 spans 14 residues. Trimming stripped 0 bases from V and 7 bases from J, with 12 bases between. In nucleotides, the CDR3 is TGTGCCAGCAGCTTGGAGCCCTGGTTGAATACGCAGTATTTT. Its protein product is CASSLEPWLNTQYF.

The chain recombines TRBV2 with TRBJ1-2; 9 bases map to TRBD1. This CDR3 region has 16 residues. With V trimmed by 4 bases and J by 4 bases, 10 bases remained unmatched. CDR1 and CDR2 from the germline V gene are SNHLY and FYNNEI. The CDR3 DNA follows: TGTGCCAGCAGTGCTAACCCCTTGGGACAGGGCTATGGCTACACCTTC. Translating gives CASSANPLGQGYGYTF.

The CDR3 is CASTLRLHTEAFF. DNA of the CDR3: TGTGCCAGCACGCTCCGTTTGCACACTGAAGCTTTCTTT. This rearrangement joins TRBV6-1 to TRBJ1-1, with D unclear. Germline values: CDR1 MNHNS, CDR2 SASEGT. CDR3 size: 13 residues. V was trimmed by 7 bases and J by 3 bases, leaving 12 bases between them.

V is TRBV11-2 and J is TRBJ1-1; 8 bases are a match to TRBD1. The V gene end was trimmed by 3 bases and the J gene end by 5 bases; junction bases not matched to a gene: 11. Germline CDR1 reads SGHAT; CDR2 reads FQNNGV. CDR3 length: 16 residues. This CDR3 is CASSFPSTGASTEAFF. CDR3 bases: TGTGCCAGCAGCTTCCCCTCGACAGGGGCGAGTACTGAAGCTTTCTTT.

The count of this clone is one. The rearrangement uses TRBV11-1 and TRBJ2-7; TRBD1 aligns across 9 bases. The CDR3 is made up of 15 amino acids. V shed 6 bases and J 2 bases; nucleotides not matched to a gene: 8. CDR1 and CDR2 (germline): SGHAT, FQDESV (reference sequence). CDR3 loop: CASRSDRGATYEQYF. CDR3 sequence (DNA): TGTGCCAGCAGGTCGGACAGGGGTGCAACCTACGAGCAGTACTTC.

This clone occurred once. The chain links TRBV9 to TRBJ2-7; either TRBD1 or TRBD2 may fit D (5 bases each). Trimming removed 3 bases at V and 2 bases at J, with 12 bases between. The CDR3 consists of 14 residues. Germline V gene data show CDR1 as SGDLS and CDR2 as YYNGEE. The CDR3 here is CASSGQRAPYEQYF. The CDR3 region has the DNA TGTGCCAGCAGCGGACAGAGGGCCCCCTACGAGCAGTACTTC.

This clone was recorded only once. The rearrangement joins TRBV2 to TRBJ2-2, with 12 bases that match TRBD2. The germline gives CDR1 SNHLY, CDR2 FYNNEI. The CDR3 has 16 amino acids. The J segment lost 4 bases and the V segment lost 4 bases, leaving 4 bases of the junction unmatched. The CDR3 reads CASSVTSGGLTGELFF. The CDR3 DNA follows: TGTGCCAGCAGTGTTACTAGCGGGGGGCTCACCGGGGAGCTGTTTTTT.

This chain links TRBV30 with TRBJ1-4; 9 positions agree with TRBD1. The CDR3 length is 15 residues. Trimming took 0 bases from V and 4 from J; bases not matched to a gene: 3. In germline, CDR1 is GTSNPN, CDR2 SVGIG (reference sequence). DNA of the CDR3: TGTGCCTGGAGTGTACCGACAGGGGGTAATGAAAAACTGTTTTTT. It is translated as CAWSVPTGGNEKLFF.

The V and J genes are TRBV5-1 and TRBJ2-5; D ambiguous. Germline CDR1 is SGHRS and CDR2 is YFSETQ. CDR3 size: 15 residues. The germline V and J ends were trimmed by 0 bases and 1 base, with 10 bases remaining between them. The DNA for the CDR3 is TGCGCCAGCAGCTTGGTTAGTTTGCCCCAAGAGACCCAGTACTTC. Translated, it gives CASSLVSLPQETQYF.

The genes are TRBV27 and TRBJ2-7; the D gene is possibly TRBD1 (5 bases). The CDR3 sequence is 15 residues long. From germline, CDR1 is MNHEY and CDR2 SMNVEV (reference sequence). Trimming took 4 bases from V and 7 from J, leaving 20 bases between them. CDR3 sequence: CASSSSPTAYWEQYF. In DNA, the CDR3 is TGTGCCAGCAGTTCCTCCCCGACAGCCTATTGGGAGCAGTACTTC.

The table lists this clone with a few counts. The V and J genes are TRBV30 and TRBJ1-1, with unresolved D. V lost 0 bases and J lost 1, with 9 bases in between. Germline loops: CDR1 GTSNPN, CDR2 SVGIG (reference sequence). The CDR3 spans 14 residues. CDR3 sequence reads: CAWSVSRSNTEAFF. The CDR3 DNA reads as TGTGCCTGGAGTGTAAGCAGGTCGAACACTGAAGCTTTCTTT.

The chain is built from TRBV6-5 and TRBJ1-3, with TRBD1 matching over 9 bases. Germline lookup yields CDR1 MNHEY and CDR2 SVGAGI. Trimming at V came to 5 bases and at J to 8 bases, leaving 7 bases not matched to a gene. The CDR3 has 14 residues. CDR3 sequence reads: CASSNTGGAYTIYF. DNA for the CDR3: TGTGCCAGCAGTAACACAGGGGGCGCATACACCATATATTTT.

The rearrangement uses TRBV5-4 and TRBJ1-4; unclear D gene. Trimming removed 2 bases at V and 0 bases at J, with 5 bases between. Germline lookup yields CDR1 SGHNT and CDR2 YYREEE (reference sequence). This CDR3 is 14 amino acids long. CDR3: CASSFGPTNEKLFF. The CDR3 DNA reads as TGTGCCAGCAGCTTTGGACCAACTAATGAAAAACTGTTTTTT.

This clone was observed a handful of times. This chain uses TRBV7-2 with TRBJ2-7, with unresolved D. Germline V gene sequence: CDR1 SGHTA, CDR2 FQGNSA. The CDR3 runs to 12 residues. Trimming took off 4 bases at V and 2 bases at J, with 6 bases between the two ends. Here the CDR3 DNA reads TGTGCCAGCAGCTCCTCAGCCTACGAGCAGTACTTC. This translates into CASSSSAYEQYF.

The chain couples TRBV11-3 to TRBJ2-5; 7 bases agree with TRBD1. Trimming at V came to 4 bases and at J to 4 bases, leaving 12 bases not matched to a gene. The CDR3 contains 16 residues. Germline CDR1 SGHNT, CDR2 YENEEA. The CDR3 loop is CASSSTRQGEGETQYF. The CDR3 coding sequence is TGTGCCAGCAGCTCAACAAGACAGGGAGAGGGAGAGACCCAGTACTTC. The full variable domain, completed using reference TRBV11-3 and TRBJ2-5, is EAGVVQSPRYKIIEKKQPVAFWCNPISGHNTLYWYLQNLGQGPELLIRYENEEAVDDSQLPKDRFSAERLKGVDSTLKIQPAELGDSAVYLCASSSTRQGEGETQYFGPGTRLLVL.

The rearrangement joins TRBV5-1 to TRBJ1-6; D ambiguous. This CDR3 has 16 amino acids. Per the germline V gene, CDR1 is SGHRS and CDR2 is YFSETQ. With 2 bases removed from V and 0 bases from J, the gap between germline ends came to 9 bases. The CDR3 DNA reads as TGCGCCAGCAGCTTAATGGGGAGCTCCTATAATTCACCCCTCCACTTT. It is translated as CASSLMGSSYNSPLHF.